The 10 T cell receptor beta chains in this list originate from one sample, sequenced in a study of shared clonotypes between healthy human individuals. The table came from immunoSEQ multiplex PCR; TCRdb's copy has only in-frame clones and leaves some out. The profile covers 2 million to 3 million clones, with roughly 93% appearing a single time and roughly 0.39% taken by the ten largest. Sequencing was performed on naive CD4+ T cells from PBMCs. The subset denotes: CD45RA+ positively selected. Every receptor here comes from a man aged 18 to 30 in good health. Some clones in this sample may be carry-over from other donors' samples.

The gene calls are TRBV7-2 and TRBJ1-2, with D tentatively TRBD1 (5 bases). There are 16 residues in the CDR3. V was shortened by 5 bases and J by 4 bases, with 20 bases between the two germline ends. CDR1 SGHTA and CDR2 FQGNSA come from the germline V gene. Written as DNA, the CDR3 is TGTGCCAGCAGCCAGGGAGCAAGGGTCGACCTCTATGGCTACACCTTC. Its translation is CASSQGARVDLYGYTF.

V usage is TRBV19 and J usage is TRBJ1-2; 7 bases are a match to TRBD1. The CDR3 has 15 amino acids. The V segment lost 6 bases and the J segment 2 bases; nucleotides outside the gene matches: 9. In germline, CDR1 is LNHDA, CDR2 SQIVND (reference sequence). Written as DNA, the CDR3 is TGTGCCAGTAGGCGGACAGGTCGAGGGAACTATGGCTACACCTTC. This codes for CASRRTGRGNYGYTF.

This rearrangement joins TRBV4-1 to TRBJ1-5; 10 bases match TRBD1. Losses at the gene ends were 2 bases for V and 5 bases for J; bases not matched to a gene: 12. The CDR3 extends over 18 amino acids. CDR1 MGHRA and CDR2 YSYEKL come from the germline V gene. Written as DNA, the CDR3 is TGCGCCAGCAGCCAATGGTGGACAGGGGGATTTAGGGATCAGCCCCAGCATTTT. This encodes CASSQWWTGGFRDQPQHF.

Points on this clone: The junction does not match germline at one end; this may be a read error. The sample has other DNA sequences that encode this CDR3 too. The genes are TRBV4-3 and TRBJ1-2; D might be TRBD1 (6 bases). Germline loops: CDR1 LGHNA, CDR2 YSLEER. This CDR3 has 15 residues. CDR3 residues: CASSQRWGNRDGYTF. The CDR3 DNA is TGCGCCAGCAGCCAAAGGTGGGGGAACAGGGACGGCTACACTTTC.

The chain employs TRBV7-9 and TRBJ2-7, with 10 bases identical to TRBD1. Trimming cost V 5 bases and J 5 bases; bases outside gene matches: 9. The CDR3 runs 15 residues. The germline V gene encodes CDR1 SEHNR and CDR2 FQNEAQ (reference sequence). This CDR3 is CASSSRTGGGNEQYF. The DNA of the CDR3 is TGTGCCAGCAGCAGCCGGACAGGGGGAGGGAACGAGCAGTACTTC.

The chain combines TRBV6-1 with TRBJ2-2; D ambiguous. Germline assignment: CDR1 MNHNS and CDR2 SASEGT. CDR3 length: 12 residues. V gave up 6 bases and J gave up 5 bases, with 7 bases separating them. The chain's CDR3 is CASSSRTGELFF. The CDR3, as DNA: TGTGCCAGCAGCTCGAGGACCGGGGAGCTGTTTTTT.

Comment on this clone: Within the sample, other DNA sequences also encode this same CDR3. The chain recombines TRBV11-3 with TRBJ2-1; 9 bases are a match to TRBD1. Per the germline V gene, CDR1 is SGHNT and CDR2 is YENEEA. The CDR3 spans 15 residues. Trimming at V came to 5 bases and at J to 3 bases, leaving 5 bases not matched to a gene. CDR3 in amino acids: CASSPGDRVYNEQFF. The CDR3 region has the DNA TGTGCCAGCAGCCCGGGGGACAGGGTCTACAATGAGCAGTTCTTC.

This clone has a single count. This chain connects TRBV6-5 to TRBJ1-1; the D is unclear. This CDR3 contains 16 residues. In germline, CDR1 is MNHEY, CDR2 SVGAGI. Trimming left V 0 bases short and J 1 base short, with 12 bases between. CDR3 protein: CASSYSFGSPNTEAFF. The CDR3 coding sequence is TGTGCCAGCAGTTACTCCTTCGGCTCTCCGAACACTGAAGCTTTCTTT.

The J gene is TRBJ1-1, the V gene TRBV25-1; 9 bases line up with TRBD1. After removal of 6 bases from V and 7 bases from J, the junction contained 3 bases not matched to a gene. Germline-derived CDR1 and CDR2 are MGHDK and SYGVNS. This CDR3 is built from 12 residues. The CDR3 nucleotides read TGTGCCAGCAGACAGGGGGCTCATGAAGCTTTCTTT. Translated, it gives CASRQGAHEAFF. The full variable domain, rest sourced from reference TRBV25-1 and TRBJ1-1, is EADIYQTPRYLVIGTGKKITLECSQTMGHDKMYWYQQDPGMELHLIHYSYGVNSTEKGDLSSESTVSRIRTEHFPLTLESARPSHTSQYLCASRQGAHEAFFGQGTRLTVV.

This chain joins TRBV30 and TRBJ1-4, with 8 nucleotides matching TRBD1. This CDR3 is 15 amino acids long. J gave up 5 bases and V 0 bases, and 5 bases lay outside the gene matches. Germline-derived CDR1 and CDR2 are GTSNPN and SVGIG (reference sequence). CDR3 in amino acids: CAWSVGQGGNEKLFF. Written as DNA, the CDR3 is TGTGCCTGGAGTGTCGGACAGGGAGGGAATGAAAAACTGTTTTTT.